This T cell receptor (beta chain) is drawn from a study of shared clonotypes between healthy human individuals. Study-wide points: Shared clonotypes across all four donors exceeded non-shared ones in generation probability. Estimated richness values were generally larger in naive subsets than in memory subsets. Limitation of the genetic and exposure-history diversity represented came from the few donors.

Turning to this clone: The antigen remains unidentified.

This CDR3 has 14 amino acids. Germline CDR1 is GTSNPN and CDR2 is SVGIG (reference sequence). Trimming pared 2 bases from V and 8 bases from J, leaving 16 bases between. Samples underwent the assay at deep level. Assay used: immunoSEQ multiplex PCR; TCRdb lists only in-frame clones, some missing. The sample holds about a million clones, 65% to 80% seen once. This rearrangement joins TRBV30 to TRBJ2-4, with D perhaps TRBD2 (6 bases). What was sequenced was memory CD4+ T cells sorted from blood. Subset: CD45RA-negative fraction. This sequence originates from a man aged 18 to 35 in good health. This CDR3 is CAWSPGTRGDIQYF. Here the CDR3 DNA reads TGTGCCTGGAGTCCCGGGACTCGCGGGGACATTCAGTACTTC.